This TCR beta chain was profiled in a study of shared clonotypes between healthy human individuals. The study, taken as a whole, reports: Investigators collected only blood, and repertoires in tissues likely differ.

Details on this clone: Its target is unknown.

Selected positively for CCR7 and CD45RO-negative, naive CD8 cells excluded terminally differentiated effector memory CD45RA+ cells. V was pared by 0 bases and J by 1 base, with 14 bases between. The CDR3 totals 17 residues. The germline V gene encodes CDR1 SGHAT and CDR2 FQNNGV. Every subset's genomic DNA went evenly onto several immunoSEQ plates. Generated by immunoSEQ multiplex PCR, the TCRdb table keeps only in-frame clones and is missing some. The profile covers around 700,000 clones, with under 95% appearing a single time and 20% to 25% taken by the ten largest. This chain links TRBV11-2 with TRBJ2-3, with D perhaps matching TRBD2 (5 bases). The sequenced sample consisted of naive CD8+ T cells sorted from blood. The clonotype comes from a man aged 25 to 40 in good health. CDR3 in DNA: TGTGCCAGCAGCTTAGATCGCGGTCCGAGGGGCACAGATACGCAGTATTTT. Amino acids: CASSLDRGPRGTDTQYF.